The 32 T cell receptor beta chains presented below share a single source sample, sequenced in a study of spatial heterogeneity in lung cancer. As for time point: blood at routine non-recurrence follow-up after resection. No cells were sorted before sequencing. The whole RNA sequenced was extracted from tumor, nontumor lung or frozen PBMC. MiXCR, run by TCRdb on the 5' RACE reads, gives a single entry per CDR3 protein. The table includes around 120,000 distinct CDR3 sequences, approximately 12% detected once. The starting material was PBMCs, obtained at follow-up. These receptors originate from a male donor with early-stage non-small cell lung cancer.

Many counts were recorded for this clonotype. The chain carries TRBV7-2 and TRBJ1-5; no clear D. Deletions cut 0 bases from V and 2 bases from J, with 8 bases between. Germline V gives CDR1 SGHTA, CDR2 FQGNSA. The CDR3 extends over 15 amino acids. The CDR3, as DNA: TGTGCCAGCAGCTTAGCAGGGCTCGGCAATCAGCCCCAGCATTTT. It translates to CASSLAGLGNQPQHF.

This CDR3 is CASSSGTKQLDTQYF. CDR3 DNA: TGCGCCAGCAGCTCCGGGACCAAACAATTGGATACGCAGTATTTT. The chain couples TRBV5-1 to TRBJ2-3; D tentatively reads TRBD1 or TRBD2 (5 bases each). The CDR3 is made up of 15 amino acids. V lost 3 bases and J lost 6, with 17 bases in between. CDR1 SGHRS and CDR2 YFSETQ come from the germline V gene.

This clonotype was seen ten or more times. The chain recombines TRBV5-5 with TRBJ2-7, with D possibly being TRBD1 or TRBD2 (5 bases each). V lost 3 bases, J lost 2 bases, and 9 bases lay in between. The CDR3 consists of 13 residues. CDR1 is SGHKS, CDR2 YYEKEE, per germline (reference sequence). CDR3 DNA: TGTGCCAGCAGCTGGGACGGGCCCTACGAGCAGTACTTC. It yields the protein CASSWDGPYEQYF.

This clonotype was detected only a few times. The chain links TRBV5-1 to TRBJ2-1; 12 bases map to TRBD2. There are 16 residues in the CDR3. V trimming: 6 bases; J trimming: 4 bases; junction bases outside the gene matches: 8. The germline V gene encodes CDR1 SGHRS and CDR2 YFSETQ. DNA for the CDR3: TGCGCCAGCACCACTCGGACTAGCGGGGTGTACAATGAGCAGTTCTTC. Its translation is CASTTRTSGVYNEQFF. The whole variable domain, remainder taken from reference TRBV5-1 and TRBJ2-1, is KAGVTQTPRYLIKTRGQQVTLSCSPISGHRSVSWYQQTPGQGLQFLFEYFSETQRNKGNFPGRFSGRQFSNSRSEMNVSTLELGDSALYLCASTTRTSGVYNEQFFGPGTRLTVL.

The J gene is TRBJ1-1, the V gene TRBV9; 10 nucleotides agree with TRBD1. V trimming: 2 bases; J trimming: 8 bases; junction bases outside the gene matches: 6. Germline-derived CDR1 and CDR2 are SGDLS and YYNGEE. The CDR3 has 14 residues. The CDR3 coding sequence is TGTGCCAGCAGCGTGGGACAGGGGATTTTCGAAGCTTTCTTT. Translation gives CASSVGQGIFEAFF.

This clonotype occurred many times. The CDR3 region is CASRFRGAKNIQYF. The CDR3 nucleotides are TGTGCCAGCAGGTTTAGGGGAGCCAAAAACATTCAGTACTTC. V gene TRBV3-1 combines with J gene TRBJ2-4, with D possibly TRBD1 on 5 matching bases. Germline V gene data show CDR1 as LGHDT and CDR2 as YNNKEL (reference sequence). The CDR3 has 14 amino acids. Trimming stripped 6 bases from V and 0 bases from J, with 9 bases between. The full variable domain, rest sourced from reference TRBV3-1 and TRBJ2-4, is DTAVSQTPKYLVTQMGNDKSIKCEQNLGHDTMYWYKQDSKKFLKIMFSYNNKELIINETVPNRFSPKSPDKAHLNLHINSLELGDSAVYFCASRFRGAKNIQYFGAGTRLSVL.

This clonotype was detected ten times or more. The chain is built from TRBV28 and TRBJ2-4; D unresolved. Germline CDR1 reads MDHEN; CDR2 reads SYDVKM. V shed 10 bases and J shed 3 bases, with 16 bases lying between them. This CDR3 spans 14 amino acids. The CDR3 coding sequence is TGTGCCACCGCAGATCGTCAGCACAAAAACATTCAGTACTTC. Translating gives CATADRQHKNIQYF.

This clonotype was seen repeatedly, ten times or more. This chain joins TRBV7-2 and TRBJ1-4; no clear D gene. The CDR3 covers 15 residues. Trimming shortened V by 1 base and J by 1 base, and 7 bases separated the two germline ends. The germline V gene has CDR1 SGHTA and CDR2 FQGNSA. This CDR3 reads CASSLGARTNEKLFF. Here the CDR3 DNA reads TGTGCCAGCAGCTTAGGGGCGCGAACTAATGAAAAACTGTTTTTT.

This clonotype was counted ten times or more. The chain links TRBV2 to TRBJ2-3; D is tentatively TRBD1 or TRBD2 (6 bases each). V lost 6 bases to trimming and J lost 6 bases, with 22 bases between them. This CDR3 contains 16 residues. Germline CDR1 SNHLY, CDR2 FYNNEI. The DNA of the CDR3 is TGTGCCAGCAGCTCAGGACCGACTAGGGGGGCGGATACGCAGTATTTT. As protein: CASSSGPTRGADTQYF.

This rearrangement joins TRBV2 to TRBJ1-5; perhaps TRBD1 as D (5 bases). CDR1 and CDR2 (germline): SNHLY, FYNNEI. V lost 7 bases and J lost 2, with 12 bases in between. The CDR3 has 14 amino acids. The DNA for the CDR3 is TGTGCCAGCAAGGGCCGGGACGGCAATCAGCCCCAGCATTTT. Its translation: CASKGRDGNQPQHF. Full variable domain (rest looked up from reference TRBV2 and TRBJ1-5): EPEVTQTPSHQVTQMGQEVILRCVPISNHLYFYWYRQILGQKVEFLVSFYNNEISEKSEIFDDQFSVERPDGSNFTLKIRSTKLEDSAMYFCASKGRDGNQPQHFGDGTRLSIL.

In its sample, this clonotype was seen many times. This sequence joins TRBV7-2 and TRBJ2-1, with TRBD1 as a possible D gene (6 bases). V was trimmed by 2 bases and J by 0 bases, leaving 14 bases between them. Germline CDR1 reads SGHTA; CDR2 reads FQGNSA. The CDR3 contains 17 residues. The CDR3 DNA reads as TGTGCCAGCAGCTTATGGGACAACCCGAGCTCCTACAATGAGCAGTTCTTC. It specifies CASSLWDNPSSYNEQFF.

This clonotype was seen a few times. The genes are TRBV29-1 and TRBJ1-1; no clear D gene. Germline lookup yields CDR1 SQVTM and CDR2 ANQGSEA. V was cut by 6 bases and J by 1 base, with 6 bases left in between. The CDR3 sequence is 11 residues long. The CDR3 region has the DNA TGCAGCGTGAAACGGAACACTGAAGCTTTCTTT. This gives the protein CSVKRNTEAFF.

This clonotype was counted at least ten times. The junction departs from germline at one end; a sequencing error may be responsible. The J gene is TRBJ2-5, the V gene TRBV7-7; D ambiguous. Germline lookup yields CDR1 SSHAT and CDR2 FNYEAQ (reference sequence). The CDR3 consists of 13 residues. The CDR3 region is CASSLDRQETQYF. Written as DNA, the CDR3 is TGTGCTAGCAGCTTAGATCGCCAAGAGACCCAGTACTTC.

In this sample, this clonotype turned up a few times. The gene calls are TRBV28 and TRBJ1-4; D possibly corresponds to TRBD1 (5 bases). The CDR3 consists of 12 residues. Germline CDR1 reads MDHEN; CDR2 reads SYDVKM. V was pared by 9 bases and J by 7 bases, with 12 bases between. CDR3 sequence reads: CASTQGVEKLFF. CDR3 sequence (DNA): TGTGCCAGTACCCAGGGAGTTGAAAAACTGTTTTTT.

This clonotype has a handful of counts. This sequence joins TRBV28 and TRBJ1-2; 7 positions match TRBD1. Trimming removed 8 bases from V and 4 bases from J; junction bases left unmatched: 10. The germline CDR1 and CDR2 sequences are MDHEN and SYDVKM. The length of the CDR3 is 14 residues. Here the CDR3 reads CASGLGRGVYGYTF. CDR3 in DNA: TGTGCCAGCGGATTAGGCAGGGGGGTCTATGGCTACACCTTC.

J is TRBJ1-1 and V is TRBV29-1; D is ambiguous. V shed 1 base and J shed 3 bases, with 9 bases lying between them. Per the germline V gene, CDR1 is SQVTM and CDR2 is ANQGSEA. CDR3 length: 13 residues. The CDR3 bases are TGCAGCGTTGAAGTCCGCTCGGACACTGAAGCTTTCTTT. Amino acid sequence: CSVEVRSDTEAFF.

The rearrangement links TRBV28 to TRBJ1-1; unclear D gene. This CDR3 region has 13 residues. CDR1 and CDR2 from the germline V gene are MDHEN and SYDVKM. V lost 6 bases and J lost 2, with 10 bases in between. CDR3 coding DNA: TGTGCCAGCAGCCCGTTGGGTAACACTGAAGCTTTCTTT. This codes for CASSPLGNTEAFF.

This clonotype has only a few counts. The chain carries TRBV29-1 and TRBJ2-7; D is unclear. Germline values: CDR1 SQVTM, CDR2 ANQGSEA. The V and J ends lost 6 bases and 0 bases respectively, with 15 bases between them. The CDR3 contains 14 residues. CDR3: CSVRGSTFSYEQYF. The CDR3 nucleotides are TGCAGCGTCCGTGGGTCGACGTTCTCCTACGAGCAGTACTTC.

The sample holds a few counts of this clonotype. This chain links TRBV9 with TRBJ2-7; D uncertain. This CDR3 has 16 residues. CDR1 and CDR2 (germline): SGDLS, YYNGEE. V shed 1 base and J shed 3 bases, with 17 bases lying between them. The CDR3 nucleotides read TGTGCCAGCAGCGTACAAGGTACCGGAGCTTACTACGAGCAGTACTTC. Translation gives CASSVQGTGAYYEQYF. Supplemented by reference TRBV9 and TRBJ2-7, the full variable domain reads DSGVTQTPKHLITATGQRVTLRCSPRSGDLSVYWYQQSLDQGLQFLIQYYNGEERAKGNILERFSAQQFPDLHSELNLSSLELGDSALYFCASSVQGTGAYYEQYFGPGTRLTVT.

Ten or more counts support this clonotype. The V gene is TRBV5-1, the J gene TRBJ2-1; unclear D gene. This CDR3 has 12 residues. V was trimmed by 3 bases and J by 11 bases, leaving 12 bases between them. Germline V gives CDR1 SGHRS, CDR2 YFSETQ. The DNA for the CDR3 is TGCGCCAGCAGCTATTCTCCTCCTAAGCAGTTCTTC. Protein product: CASSYSPPKQFF.

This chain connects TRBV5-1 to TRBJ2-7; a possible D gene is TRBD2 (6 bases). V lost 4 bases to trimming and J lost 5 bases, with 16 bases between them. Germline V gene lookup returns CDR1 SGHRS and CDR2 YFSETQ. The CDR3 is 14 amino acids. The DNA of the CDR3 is TGCGCCAGCAGCCCAGCTGGAGGAGGGAACGAGCAGTACTTC. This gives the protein CASSPAGGGNEQYF.

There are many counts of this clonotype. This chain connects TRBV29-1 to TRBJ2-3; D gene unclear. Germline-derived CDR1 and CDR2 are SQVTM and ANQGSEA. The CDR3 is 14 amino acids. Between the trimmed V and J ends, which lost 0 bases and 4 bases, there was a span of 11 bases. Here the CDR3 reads CSVEDGLSADTQYF. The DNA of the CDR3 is TGCAGCGTTGAAGATGGATTATCGGCAGATACGCAGTATTTT.

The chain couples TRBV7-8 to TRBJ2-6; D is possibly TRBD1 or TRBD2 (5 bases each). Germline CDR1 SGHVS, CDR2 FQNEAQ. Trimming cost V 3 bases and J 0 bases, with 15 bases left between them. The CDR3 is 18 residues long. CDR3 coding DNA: TGTGCCAGCAGCTTTGGTCCTAGGGGACCCTCTGGGGCCAACGTCCTGACTTTC. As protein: CASSFGPRGPSGANVLTF.

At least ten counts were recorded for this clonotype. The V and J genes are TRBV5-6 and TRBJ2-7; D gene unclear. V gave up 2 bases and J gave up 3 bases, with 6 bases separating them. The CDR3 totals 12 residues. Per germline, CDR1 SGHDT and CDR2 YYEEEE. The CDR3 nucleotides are TGTGCCAGCAGCTTAAAAGGCTACGAGCAGTACTTC. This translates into CASSLKGYEQYF. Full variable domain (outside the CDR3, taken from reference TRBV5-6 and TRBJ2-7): DAGVTQSPTHLIKTRGQQVTLRCSPKSGHDTVSWYQQALGQGPQFIFQYYEEEERQRGNFPDRFSGHQFPNYSSELNVNALLLGDSALYLCASSLKGYEQYFGPGTRLTVT.

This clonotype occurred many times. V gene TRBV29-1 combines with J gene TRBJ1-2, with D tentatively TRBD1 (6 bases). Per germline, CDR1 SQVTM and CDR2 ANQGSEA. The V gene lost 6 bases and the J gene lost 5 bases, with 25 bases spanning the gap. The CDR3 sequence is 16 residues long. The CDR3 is CSVNPITRGGAYGYTF. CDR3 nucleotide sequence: TGCAGCGTCAATCCGATTACCCGGGGGGGCGCGTATGGCTACACCTTC. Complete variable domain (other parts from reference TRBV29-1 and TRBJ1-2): SAVISQKPSRDICQRGTSLTIQCQVDSQVTMMFWYRQQPGQSLTLIATANQGSEATYESGFVIDKFPISRPNLTFSTLTVSNMSPEDSSIYLCSVNPITRGGAYGYTFGSGTRLTVV.

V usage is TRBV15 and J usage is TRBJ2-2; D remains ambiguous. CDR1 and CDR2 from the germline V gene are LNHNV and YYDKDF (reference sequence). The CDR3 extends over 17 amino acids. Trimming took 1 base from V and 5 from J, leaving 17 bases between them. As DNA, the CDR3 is TGTGCCACCAGCAGAGCCCCCCCGGGTCTAGGGACCGGGGAGCTGTTTTTT. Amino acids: CATSRAPPGLGTGELFF.

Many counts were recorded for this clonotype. The CDR3 DNA follows: TGTGCCATCTCTACCGGTAGCGGAGCCTTCAATGAGCAGTTCTTC. It codes for CAISTGSGAFNEQFF. This chain links TRBV5-4 with TRBJ2-1; a possible D gene is TRBD2 (6 bases). Germline V gene data show CDR1 as SGHNT and CDR2 as YYREEE (reference sequence). The CDR3 contains 15 residues. V lost 9 bases to trimming and J lost 6 bases, with 22 bases between them.

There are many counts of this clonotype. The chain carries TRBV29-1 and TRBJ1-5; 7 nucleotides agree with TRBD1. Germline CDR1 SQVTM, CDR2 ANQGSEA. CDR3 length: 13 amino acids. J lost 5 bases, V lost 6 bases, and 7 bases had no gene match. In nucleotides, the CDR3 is TGCAGCGTCCGACAGGGCGGGGATCAGCCCCAGCATTTT. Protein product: CSVRQGGDQPQHF.

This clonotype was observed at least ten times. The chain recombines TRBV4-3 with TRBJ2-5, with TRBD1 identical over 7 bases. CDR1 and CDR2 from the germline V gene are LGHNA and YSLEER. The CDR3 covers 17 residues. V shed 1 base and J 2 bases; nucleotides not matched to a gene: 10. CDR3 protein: CASSQAPRGGLQETQYF. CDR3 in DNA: TGCGCCAGCAGCCAAGCTCCTAGAGGGGGCTTACAAGAGACCCAGTACTTC.

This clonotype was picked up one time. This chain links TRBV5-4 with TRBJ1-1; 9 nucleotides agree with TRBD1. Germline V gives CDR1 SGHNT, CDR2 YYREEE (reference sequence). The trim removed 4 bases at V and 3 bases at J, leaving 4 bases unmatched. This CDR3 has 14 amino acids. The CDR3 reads CASSGTGFYTEAFF. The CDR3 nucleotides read TGTGCCAGCAGCGGGACAGGGTTCTACACTGAAGCTTTCTTT.

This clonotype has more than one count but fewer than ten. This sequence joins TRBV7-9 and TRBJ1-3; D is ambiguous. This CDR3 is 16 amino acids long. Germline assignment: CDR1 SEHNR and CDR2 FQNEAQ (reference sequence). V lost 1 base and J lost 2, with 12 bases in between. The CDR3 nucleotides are TGTGCCAGCAGCTTAGATGGCGGGATCGCTGGAAACACCATATATTTT. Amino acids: CASSLDGGIAGNTIYF.

For the CDR3, the DNA is TGCGCCAGCAGCCAAGACCCCCAAATGGGAAACACCATATATTTT. As protein: CASSQDPQMGNTIYF. The gene calls are TRBV4-1 and TRBJ1-3; D remains unclear. Trimming left V 0 bases short and J 4 bases short, with 10 bases between. CDR3 length: 15 amino acids. CDR1 and CDR2 (germline): MGHRA, YSYEKL.